One T cell receptor (beta chain) is described in this entry. The data were taken from a study of T cells after posttransplantation cyclophosphamide. Trimming took 1 base from V and 6 from J, leaving 16 bases between them. Germline CDR1 LGHNA, CDR2 YSLEER. This CDR3 has 16 amino acids. Assay: immunoSEQ multiplex PCR; the TCRdb copy retains only in-frame clones and omits some. The data hold 51,000 or so clones, with 85% to 95% observed a single time. The chain couples TRBV4-3 to TRBJ2-1, with D unresolved. The sequence derives from a woman aged 30 to 39 in good health and a related stem cell transplant donor. The sequenced sample consisted of PBMCs. The CDR3 loop is CASSQVGDPASNEQFF. CDR3 nucleotides: TGCGCCAGCAGCCAAGTCGGAGACCCTGCCAGCAATGAGCAGTTCTTC.